The rows below give T cell receptor beta chains drawn from one sample of a study of blood T cell repertoires in COVID-19. TCRdb's copy holds only in-frame clones and misses some; the assay was immunoSEQ multiplex PCR. The table shows around 120,000 clones, with approximately 90% occurring only once. Sequenced sample: peripheral blood. The receptors were sampled from a human donor in a cohort sampled during active COVID-19. CDR3s leave out the opening cysteine and the closing phenylalanine or tryptophan.

j_call: TRBJ2-2
v_call: TRBV6-5
cdr3_aa: ASSRDSTGELF

j_call: TRBJ2-7
v_call: TRBV5-1
cdr3_aa: ASSLGTSVPSEQY

j_call: TRBJ2-3
v_call: TRBV10-2
cdr3_aa: ASSWTGGTADTQY

j_call: TRBJ1-1
v_call: TRBV14
cdr3_aa: ASSLTGNTEAF

j_call: TRBJ1-3
v_call: TRBV19
cdr3_aa: ASKDWVNSGNTIY

j_call: TRBJ2-2
v_call: TRBV27
cdr3_aa: ASSIGLALPGELF

j_call: TRBJ2-2
v_call: TRBV7-3
cdr3_aa: ASRQGDGELF

j_call: TRBJ2-1
v_call: TRBV5-1
cdr3_aa: ASSSLAGDYNEQF

j_call: TRBJ2-7
v_call: TRBV11-3
cdr3_aa: ASSPPGTVSYEQY

j_call: TRBJ2-7
v_call: TRBV21-1
cdr3_aa: ASTRIAPARLDSYEQY